The 19 T cell receptor beta chains given below trace back to one sample, sequenced in a study of T cells in Graves' hyperthyroidism and ophthalmopathy. The CDR3 regions of TCR beta were amplified from RNA transcripts. TCR CDR3 regions were first amplified by RT-PCR with HTBI primers. TCRdb redid the calling of the multiplex PCR reads with MiXCR, one entry per CDR3 protein. The sample contains approximately 480,000 distinct CDR3 sequences, around 21% of which appear only once. The sample comprised blood. The receptors here all came from a young man with Graves' hyperthyroidism.

The chain is built from TRBV11-1 and TRBJ2-7, with D hard to call. Looked up from germline, CDR1 is SGHAT and CDR2 is FQDESV (reference sequence). CDR3 size: 15 residues. The ends were cut back, 4 bases at V and 2 bases at J, with 15 bases in the middle. The CDR3 region is CASSSNSIGTYEQYF. CDR3 nucleotides: TGTGCCAGCAGCTCCAATTCAATCGGAACCTACGAGCAGTACTTC.

The V call is TRBV6-5, the J call TRBJ2-7, with 13 bases lining up with TRBD2. V shed 2 bases and J 2 bases; nucleotides not matched to a gene: 3. Looked up from germline, CDR1 is MNHEY and CDR2 is SVGAGI. The CDR3 runs 16 residues. CDR3: CASSYRGLAGTYEQYF. The CDR3 coding sequence is TGTGCCAGCAGTTACCGGGGACTAGCGGGGACCTACGAGCAGTACTTC.

This clonotype was observed at least ten times. The chain is built from TRBV29-1 and TRBJ1-2; no definite D call. Trimming removed 7 bases at V and 5 bases at J, with 14 bases between. Germline V gene data show CDR1 as SQVTM and CDR2 as ANQGSEA. This CDR3 region has 12 residues. The CDR3 DNA is TGCAGCGCCCCGTCGCTCGATTATGGCTACACCTTC. Protein: CSAPSLDYGYTF.

This clonotype was counted ten times or more. V usage is TRBV2 and J usage is TRBJ1-5; D is perhaps TRBD1 (5 bases). The CDR3 has 13 residues. With 8 bases removed from V and 7 bases from J, the gap between germline ends came to 15 bases. CDR1 and CDR2 from the germline V gene are SNHLY and FYNNEI. CDR3 residues: CASGSGSRQPQHF. CDR3 DNA: TGTGCCAGCGGGTCAGGGTCCCGGCAGCCCCAGCATTTT.

This clonotype was seen more than once but under ten times. For the CDR3, the DNA is TGTGCCAGCAGTGAAGGCGGGGATGGAGAGACCCAGTACTTC. This codes for CASSEGGDGETQYF. The chain recombines TRBV6-1 with TRBJ2-5, with a weak D call TRBD2 (6 bases). Germline loops: CDR1 MNHNS, CDR2 SASEGT. V was clipped by 1 base and J by 4 bases, with 10 bases between them. The CDR3 contains 14 residues.

This chain uses TRBV18 with TRBJ1-1; no clear D gene. This CDR3 spans 13 amino acids. Trimming cost V 2 bases and J 7 bases, with 11 bases left between them. Germline-derived CDR1 and CDR2 are KGHSH and LQKENI. In nucleotides, the CDR3 is TGTGCCAGCTCACCAAGCCAGTTACTTGAAGCTTTCTTT. Translating it yields CASSPSQLLEAFF.

This clonotype was detected many times. The gene calls are TRBV6-5 and TRBJ1-2; D unclear. V was shortened by 4 bases and J by 4 bases, with 10 bases between the two germline ends. The CDR3 extends over 13 amino acids. CDR1 is MNHEY and CDR2 is SVGAGI in the germline V gene. The CDR3 is CASSLARSYGYTF. CDR3 DNA sequence: TGTGCCAGCAGTTTGGCACGGTCCTATGGCTACACCTTC.

On this clonotype: Mismatch with germline at one junction end may stem from a read error. V and J are TRBV5-1 and TRBJ1-2, with D possibly TRBD1 on 6 matching bases. CDR3 length equals 14 residues. CDR1 SGHRS and CDR2 YFSETQ come from the germline V gene. This CDR3 reads CASSSEGQSYGDTF. The CDR3 DNA reads as TGCGCCAGCAGCTCGGAAGGACAGTCCTATGGCGACACCTTC.

This clonotype was found many times. This rearrangement joins TRBV30 to TRBJ2-7; TRBD1 agrees at 8 bases. Germline lookup yields CDR1 GTSNPN and CDR2 SVGIG (reference sequence). V lost 8 bases, J lost 1 base, and 7 bases stayed unmatched. The CDR3 loop spans 13 amino acids. CDR3 loop: CATRDRRSYEQYF. DNA of the CDR3: TGTGCCACGAGGGACAGGAGGTCCTACGAGCAGTACTTC.

As regards this clonotype: A read error is possible here, since a much larger clone lies one base away. This chain joins TRBV5-4 and TRBJ2-7; tentatively, D is TRBD1 (6 bases). Germline V gene data show CDR1 as SGHNT and CDR2 as YYREEE (reference sequence). Trimming left V 5 bases short and J 4 bases short, with 10 bases between. This CDR3 spans 12 amino acids. CDR3 nucleotides: TGTGCCAGCAGTTACACAGGGTACGAGCAGTACTTC. It translates to CASSYTGYEQYF.

This clonotype was seen many times. The V gene is TRBV6-2 or TRBV6-3, the J gene TRBJ1-2; TRBD1 matches 12 bases. Germline V gene lookup returns CDR1 MNHEY and CDR2 SVGEGT. J was trimmed by 2 bases and V by 3 bases; bases with no gene match: 10. The CDR3 runs 18 residues. The CDR3 loop is CASSYRGQGASVNYGYTF. Written as DNA, the CDR3 is TGTGCCAGCAGTTATCGGGGACAGGGGGCGAGCGTGAACTATGGCTACACCTTC.

The genes are TRBV6-2 or TRBV6-3 and TRBJ2-7; 8 nucleotides align to TRBD2. The CDR3 spans 17 residues. CDR1 is MNHEY, CDR2 SVGEGT, per germline. V was clipped by 5 bases and J by 2 bases; unmatched bases: 14. This CDR3 reads CASSRSMSGGGTYEQYF. CDR3 in DNA: TGTGCCAGCAGTCGATCTATGAGCGGGGGAGGAACCTACGAGCAGTACTTC.

This sequence joins TRBV28 and TRBJ2-7, with D perhaps TRBD2 (5 bases). The V gene lost 4 bases and the J gene lost 6 bases, with 13 bases spanning the gap. From germline, CDR1 is MDHEN and CDR2 SYDVKM. CDR3 length equals 13 residues. The CDR3 protein is CASSWGRRGEQYF. CDR3 in DNA: TGTGCCAGCAGTTGGGGTCGTCGGGGCGAGCAGTACTTC. The variable domain in full, completed from reference TRBV28 and TRBJ2-7, reads DVKVTQSSRYLVKRTGEKVFLECVQDMDHENMFWYRQDPGLGLRLIYFSYDVKMKEKGDIPEGYSVSREKKERFSLILESASTNQTSMYLCASSWGRRGEQYFGPGTRLTVT.

There are many counts of this clonotype. The chain has TRBV7-8 and TRBJ1-5; TRBD1 might be the D (6 bases). The CDR3 covers 16 residues. Germline V CDR1 and CDR2: SGHVS, FQNEAQ. Trimming pared 1 base from V and 4 bases from J, leaving 14 bases between. CDR3 nucleotide sequence: TGTGCCAGCAGCTTAGATTACAGGGAAGGGAATCAGCCCCAGCATTTT. Translated, it gives CASSLDYREGNQPQHF.

Ten or more counts support this clonotype. The J gene is TRBJ1-3, the V gene TRBV19; D is unresolved. The CDR3 length is 13 residues. The germline V gene encodes CDR1 LNHDA and CDR2 SQIVND (reference sequence). V shed 9 bases and J shed 0 bases, with 9 bases lying between them. CDR3 nucleotides: TGTGCCAGAAAGGAGAGCTCTGGAAACACCATATATTTT. This codes for CARKESSGNTIYF. Drawing the rest from reference TRBV19 and TRBJ1-3, the complete variable domain is DGGITQSPKYLFRKEGQNVTLSCEQNLNHDAMYWYRQDPGQGLRLIYYSQIVNDFQKGDIAEGYSVSREKKESFPLTVTSAQKNPTAFYLCARKESSGNTIYFGEGSWLTVV.

This clonotype came up a few times. This sequence joins TRBV24-1 and TRBJ2-5; D gene uncertain. V lost 4 bases, J lost 7 bases, and 9 bases lay in between. This CDR3 is built from 12 residues. The germline V gene encodes CDR1 KGHDR and CDR2 SFDVKD. This chain's CDR3 is CATSDAMMTQYF. CDR3 DNA: TGTGCCACCAGTGACGCCATGATGACCCAGTACTTC.

This clonotype was seen a single time. This may stem from a read error, because a much larger clone lies one nucleotide away. This chain joins TRBV29-1 and TRBJ1-1; 7 nucleotides align to TRBD1. Germline V gene data show CDR1 as SQVTM and CDR2 as ANQGSEA. The CDR3 is 12 residues long. CDR3 region: CSGQGTNTEACF. The CDR3, as DNA: TGCAGCGGACAGGGTACGAACACTGAAGCTTGCTTT.

V and J are TRBV30 and TRBJ1-5; unclear D gene. The CDR3 spans 13 residues. V was clipped by 1 base and J by 2 bases, with 6 bases between them. Germline CDR1 and CDR2: GTSNPN and SVGIG (reference sequence). In nucleotides, the CDR3 is TGTGCCTGGAGTGATCTGGGCAATCAGCCCCAGCATTTT. Its protein is CAWSDLGNQPQHF. The full variable domain, rest sourced from reference TRBV30 and TRBJ1-5, is SQTIHQWPATLVQPVGSPLSLECTVEGTSNPNLYWYRQAAGRGLQLLFYSVGIGQISSEVPQNLSASRPQDRQFILSSKKLLLSDSGFYLCAWSDLGNQPQHFGDGTRLSIL.

A word on this clonotype: The limits of the CDR3 on the DNA are not certain, so only TCRdb's listed CDR3 is given. This chain joins TRBV28 and TRBJ2-7; the tabulated D call, TRBD1, remains unverified against the DNA. Including both end residues, the CDR3 is 16 amino acids long. Germline V gene sequence: CDR1 MDHEN, CDR2 SYDVKM. The CDR3: CASSFLWTGVVHEQYF.